This T cell receptor beta chain is drawn from a study of early T cells in non-severe SARS-CoV-2 infection. Overall study: The input, bulk RNA from unsorted whole blood, was sequenced, and chains were unpaired.

From germline, CDR1 is SEHNR and CDR2 FQNEAQ (reference sequence). The V gene lost 5 bases and the J gene lost 2 bases, with 3 bases spanning the gap. This CDR3 contains 11 residues. This clonotype was detected ten times or more. MiXCR was run by TCRdb on the 5' RACE reads, yielding one entry per CDR3 protein. The sample holds fewer than 55,000 distinct CDR3 sequences, approximately 6.2% seen once. The TCR was taken from an adult who was a healthcare worker with PCR-confirmed SARS-CoV-2 infection or an uninfected control (not recorded which). This specimen was whole blood, taken at baseline. The rearrangement links TRBV7-9 to TRBJ2-5; D is uncertain. CDR3 region: CASSPQETQYF. The CDR3 bases are TGTGCCAGCAGCCCGCAAGAGACCCAGTACTTC.